This entry describes one T cell receptor beta chain. Its antigen remains unidentified. The CDR3 sequence is 16 residues long. V lost 6 bases to trimming and J lost 1 base, with 17 bases between them. This specimen comes from a study of T cell repertoires in cytomegalovirus infection. Looking at the study overall: Signatures in public TCR beta sequences pointed to both CMV infection and matching HLA type.

Study-level points and caveats: Based on cumulative public TCR beta family frequency, carriers of CMV plus the relevant HLA were identified. It was HLA-C-restricted CMV-specific TCR beta clonotypes that dominated the response ex vivo.

TCRdb called the reads again in MiXCR, with one record for every CDR3 protein. The repertoire consists of around 740,000 distinct CDR3 sequences, with 35% to 40% occurring once and the leading ten covering around 2.8%. The specimen was PBMCs. The TCR sequence derives from a human donor in good health (CMV status not recorded). Some clones in this sample may be carry-over from other donors' samples. This rearrangement joins TRBV12-3 or TRBV12-4 to TRBJ2-3; TRBD1 is a possible D gene (6 bases). CDR3 sequence: CASSHGDTERTDTQYF. As DNA, the CDR3 is TGTGCCAGCAGCCACGGGGACACGGAGCGCACAGATACGCAGTATTTT.